The 17 T cell receptor beta chains below all came from one sample that was sequenced in a study of technical replicates of blood from several donors. Profiling relied on immunoSEQ multiplex PCR, and the TCRdb table lists in-frame clones only, not all of them. The sample lists around 84,000 clones, approximately 97% occurring once. What was sequenced was T cells isolated from PBMCs. The receptors stem from a human donor in good health.

The chain uses TRBV18 and TRBJ1-1; possibly TRBD1 for D (6 bases). Germline CDR1 KGHSH, CDR2 LQKENI. The CDR3 has 15 residues. The V end lost 2 bases, the J end lost 4 bases, and 14 bases lay between the germline ends. The CDR3 here is CASSPGDTLGTEAFF. The CDR3 region has the DNA TGTGCCAGCTCACCAGGGGACACCTTGGGCACTGAAGCTTTCTTT.

The rearrangement joins TRBV6-5 to TRBJ1-2; 9 nucleotides match TRBD1. CDR1 and CDR2 (germline): MNHEY, SVGAGI. J gave up 4 bases and V 5 bases, and 8 bases lay outside the gene matches. The CDR3 loop spans 15 amino acids. The chain's CDR3 is CASSLQGQGGYGYTF. CDR3 DNA: TGTGCCAGCAGTCTACAGGGACAGGGCGGCTATGGCTACACCTTC.

The gene calls are TRBV18 and TRBJ1-1, with a possible D match to TRBD1 (5 bases). CDR1 and CDR2 from the germline V gene are KGHSH and LQKENI. The V gene lost 2 bases and the J gene lost 4 bases, with 17 bases spanning the gap. The CDR3 totals 16 residues. CDR3 coding DNA: TGTGCCAGCTCACCAGGAGGGACCCTTTCTCTCACTGAAGCTTTCTTT. Residues: CASSPGGTLSLTEAFF.

This chain joins TRBV27 and TRBJ1-5; D unresolved. V was clipped by 6 bases and J by 0 bases, with 15 bases between them. The CDR3 has 16 residues. Per the germline V gene, CDR1 is MNHEY and CDR2 is SMNVEV (reference sequence). For the CDR3, the DNA is TGTGCCAGCAGACTCTCCCAGGAAAATAGCAATCAGCCCCAGCATTTT. Amino acid sequence: CASRLSQENSNQPQHF.

The rearrangement joins TRBV21-1 to TRBJ1-1. TRBV21-1 is reported as a pseudogene. The CDR3 spans 13 residues. CDR3 sequence (DNA): TGTGCCAGCACCCCAGGAGGGAACACTGAAGCTTTCTTT. Protein product: CASTPGGNTEAFF.

CDR3 coding DNA: TGCGCCAGCAGCTTCCTCGGGCAGGGCACTGAAGCTTTCTTT. Protein: CASSFLGQGTEAFF. The V gene is TRBV5-1, the J gene TRBJ1-1; TRBD1 is a possible D gene (5 bases). This CDR3 has 14 amino acids. Germline CDR1 SGHRS, CDR2 YFSETQ. V shed 2 bases and J shed 4 bases, with 12 bases lying between them.

The V call is TRBV5-1, the J call TRBJ2-7; TRBD1 agrees at 7 bases. This CDR3 has 11 amino acids. The V gene end was trimmed by 4 bases and the J gene end by 12 bases; junction bases not matched to a gene: 7. Germline CDR1 reads SGHRS; CDR2 reads YFSETQ. The chain's CDR3 is CASSPDRVLYF. CDR3 DNA sequence: TGCGCCAGCAGCCCCGACAGGGTTTTGTACTTC.

V and J are TRBV11-2 and TRBJ2-5, with 7 bases aligning to TRBD2. The V segment lost 5 bases and the J segment 6 bases; nucleotides outside the gene matches: 6. The CDR3 loop spans 13 amino acids. Germline-derived CDR1 and CDR2 are SGHAT and FQNNGV. The CDR3 bases are TGTGCCAGCAGCACCGGACTAGAACAGACCCAGTACTTC. It translates to CASSTGLEQTQYF.

The chain recombines TRBV18 with TRBJ1-1, with D possibly TRBD1 on 5 matching bases. Trimming shortened V by 2 bases and J by 1 base, and 17 bases separated the two germline ends. The CDR3 extends over 17 amino acids. Looked up from germline, CDR1 is KGHSH and CDR2 is LQKENI. In nucleotides, the CDR3 is TGTGCCAGCTCACCAAGGGTGGGGGGGGATACGAACACTGAAGCTTTCTTT. Its translation is CASSPRVGGDTNTEAFF.

This CDR3 reads CASSANRQSGYTF. Here the CDR3 DNA reads TGTGCCAGCAGTGCCAACAGACAGTCGGGCTACACCTTC. The V call is TRBV6-1, the J call TRBJ1-2; perhaps TRBD1 as D (5 bases). CDR3 length: 13 amino acids. Germline lookup yields CDR1 MNHNS and CDR2 SASEGT. Trimming left V 4 bases short and J 8 bases short, with 14 bases between.

CDR3: CASSSVTSGRVDTQYF. CDR3 DNA: TGTGCCAGCAGCTCGGTGACTAGCGGGAGGGTGGATACGCAGTATTTT. This chain links TRBV7-8 with TRBJ2-3, with 14 bases aligning to TRBD2. Germline V lookup: CDR1 SGHVS, CDR2 FQNEAQ. The CDR3 has 16 amino acids. V was pared by 4 bases and J by 6 bases, with 6 bases of the junction left unmatched.

The chain employs TRBV28 and TRBJ1-3; TRBD1 matches at 7 bases. After removal of 5 bases from V and 2 bases from J, the junction contained 6 bases not matched to a gene. Germline CDR1 and CDR2: MDHEN and SYDVKM. CDR3 length equals 15 residues. The CDR3 coding sequence is TGTGCCAGCAGTATCTGGAGGGGGCCTGGAAACACCATATATTTT. Its translation is CASSIWRGPGNTIYF. The full variable domain, completed using reference TRBV28 and TRBJ1-3, is DVKVTQSSRYLVKRTGEKVFLECVQDMDHENMFWYRQDPGLGLRLIYFSYDVKMKEKGDIPEGYSVSREKKERFSLILESASTNQTSMYLCASSIWRGPGNTIYFGEGSWLTVV.

The CDR3 reads CASSLGFTGYEKLFF. Written as DNA, the CDR3 is TGTGCCAGCAGCTTGGGCTTTACAGGGTATGAAAAACTGTTTTTT. This sequence joins TRBV5-6 and TRBJ1-4; possibly TRBD1 for D (6 bases). Germline V gene lookup returns CDR1 SGHDT and CDR2 YYEEEE. The V end was cut by 0 bases, the J end by 6 bases, with 12 bases between. This CDR3 region has 15 residues.

The chain is built from TRBV29-1 and TRBJ1-4; 8 bases line up with TRBD1. V dropped 6 bases and J dropped 5; count of bases not matched to a gene: 5. Germline-derived CDR1 and CDR2 are SQVTM and ANQGSEA. This CDR3 has 13 amino acids. The CDR3 nucleotides read TGCAGCGTACGGGACAGGATAAATGAAAAACTGTTTTTT. Translating gives CSVRDRINEKLFF.

The rearrangement joins TRBV11-2 to TRBJ1-2; 9 bases line up with TRBD1. The CDR3 has 13 amino acids. J was trimmed by 6 bases and V by 7 bases; bases with no gene match: 6. The germline V gene encodes CDR1 SGHAT and CDR2 FQNNGV. The CDR3 nucleotides read TGTGCCAGCACAAACAGGGGGCAGGATGGCTACACCTTC. Its translation: CASTNRGQDGYTF.

The genes are TRBV9 and TRBJ2-2; 7 bases match TRBD2. This CDR3 region has 21 residues. Germline lookup yields CDR1 SGDLS and CDR2 YYNGEE. The V and J ends lost 0 bases and 4 bases, in that order; junction bases with no gene match: 21. CDR3 residues: CASSVGREFLLGSSSTGELFF. In DNA, the CDR3 is TGTGCCAGCAGCGTAGGGCGGGAGTTCCTCCTGGGCTCCTCCTCCACCGGGGAGCTGTTTTTT.

The chain is built from TRBV9 and TRBJ2-2; no clear D gene. The CDR3 extends over 14 amino acids. Between the trimmed V and J ends, which lost 1 base and 4 bases, there was a span of 8 bases. Germline CDR1 reads SGDLS; CDR2 reads YYNGEE. CDR3 DNA: TGTGCCAGCAGCGTACTATTTAGCACCGGGGAGCTGTTTTTT. It specifies CASSVLFSTGELFF.